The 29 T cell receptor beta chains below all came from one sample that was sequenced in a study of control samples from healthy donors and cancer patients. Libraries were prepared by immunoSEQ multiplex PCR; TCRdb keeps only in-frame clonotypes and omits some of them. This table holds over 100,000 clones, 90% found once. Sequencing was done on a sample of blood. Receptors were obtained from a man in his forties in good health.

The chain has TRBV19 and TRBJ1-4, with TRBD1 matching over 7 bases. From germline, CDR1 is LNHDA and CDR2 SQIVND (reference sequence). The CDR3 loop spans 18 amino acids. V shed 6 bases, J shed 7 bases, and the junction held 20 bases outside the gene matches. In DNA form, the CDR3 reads TGTGCCAGTAGCCGCGACGCCAGGGGGAAGCCTCGCGGTGAAAAACTGTTTTTT. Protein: CASSRDARGKPRGEKLFF. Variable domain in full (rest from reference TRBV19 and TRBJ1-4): DGGITQSPKYLFRKEGQNVTLSCEQNLNHDAMYWYRQDPGQGLRLIYYSQIVNDFQKGDIAEGYSVSREKKESFPLTVTSAQKNPTAFYLCASSRDARGKPRGEKLFFGSGTQLSVL.

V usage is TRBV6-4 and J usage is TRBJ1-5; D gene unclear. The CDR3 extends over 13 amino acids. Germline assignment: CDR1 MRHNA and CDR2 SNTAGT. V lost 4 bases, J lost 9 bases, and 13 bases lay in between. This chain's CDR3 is CASSAATDTPQHF. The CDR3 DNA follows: TGTGCCAGCAGTGCGGCCACCGACACGCCCCAGCATTTT.

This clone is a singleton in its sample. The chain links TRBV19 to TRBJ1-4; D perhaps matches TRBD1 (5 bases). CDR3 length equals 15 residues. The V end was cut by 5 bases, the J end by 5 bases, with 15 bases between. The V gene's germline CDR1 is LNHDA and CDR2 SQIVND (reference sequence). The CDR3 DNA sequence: TGTGCCAGTAGTGTACCGGCGGGGCCAAATGAAAAACTGTTTTTT. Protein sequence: CASSVPAGPNEKLFF. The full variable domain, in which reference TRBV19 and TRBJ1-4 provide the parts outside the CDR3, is DGGITQSPKYLFRKEGQNVTLSCEQNLNHDAMYWYRQDPGQGLRLIYYSQIVNDFQKGDIAEGYSVSREKKESFPLTVTSAQKNPTAFYLCASSVPAGPNEKLFFGSGTQLSVL.

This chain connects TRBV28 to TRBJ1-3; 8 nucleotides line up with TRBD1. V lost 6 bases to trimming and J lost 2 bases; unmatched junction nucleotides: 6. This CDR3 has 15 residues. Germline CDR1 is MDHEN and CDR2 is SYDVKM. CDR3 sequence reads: CASRSTGGAGNTIYF. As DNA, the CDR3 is TGTGCCAGCAGATCAACAGGGGGAGCTGGAAACACCATATATTTT.

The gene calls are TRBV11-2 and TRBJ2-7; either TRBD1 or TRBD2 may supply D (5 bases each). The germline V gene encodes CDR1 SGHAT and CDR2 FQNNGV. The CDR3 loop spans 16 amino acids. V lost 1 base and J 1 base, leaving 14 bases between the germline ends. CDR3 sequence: CASSLVLRGTSYEQYF. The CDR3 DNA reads TGTGCCAGCAGCTTAGTCCTCCGGGGCACGTCCTACGAGCAGTACTTC.

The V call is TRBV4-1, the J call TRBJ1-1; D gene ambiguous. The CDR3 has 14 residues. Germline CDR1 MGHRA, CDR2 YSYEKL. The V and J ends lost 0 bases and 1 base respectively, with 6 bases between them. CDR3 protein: CASSQDRGNTEAFF. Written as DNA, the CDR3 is TGCGCCAGCAGCCAAGATCGGGGGAACACTGAAGCTTTCTTT.

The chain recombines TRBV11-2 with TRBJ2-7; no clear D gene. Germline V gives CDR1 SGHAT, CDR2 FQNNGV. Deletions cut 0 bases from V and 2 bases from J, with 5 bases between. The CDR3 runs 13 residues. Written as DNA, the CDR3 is TGTGCCAGCAGCTTAGAGTTGACCTACGAGCAGTACTTC. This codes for CASSLELTYEQYF.

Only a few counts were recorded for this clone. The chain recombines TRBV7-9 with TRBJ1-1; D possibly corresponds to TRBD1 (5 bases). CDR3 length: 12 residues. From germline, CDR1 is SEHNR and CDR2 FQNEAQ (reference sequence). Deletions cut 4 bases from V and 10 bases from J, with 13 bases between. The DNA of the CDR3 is TGTGCCAGCAGCTCCCGGGACGGGTTAGCTTTCTTT. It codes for CASSSRDGLAFF.

This CDR3 is CASSLPVMGEQYF. The DNA of the CDR3 is TGTGCCAGCAGCCTGCCCGTTATGGGCGAGCAGTACTTC. J is TRBJ2-7 and V is TRBV7-2, with D hard to call. Trimming cost V 5 bases and J 6 bases, with 14 bases left between them. This CDR3 is built from 13 residues. The germline gives CDR1 SGHTA, CDR2 FQGNSA. The variable domain in full, completed from reference TRBV7-2 and TRBJ2-7, reads GAGVSQSPSNKVTEKGKDVELRCDPISGHTALYWYRQSLGQGLEFLIYFQGNSAPDKSGLPSDRFSAERTGGSVSTLTIQRTQQEDSAVYLCASSLPVMGEQYFGPGTRLTVT.

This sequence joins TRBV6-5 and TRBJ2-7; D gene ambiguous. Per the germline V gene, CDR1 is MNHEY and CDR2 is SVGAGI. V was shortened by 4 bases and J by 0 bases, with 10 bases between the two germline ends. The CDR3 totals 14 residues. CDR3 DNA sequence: TGTGCCAGCAGTTTCATCCTTGACTCCTACGAGCAGTACTTC. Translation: CASSFILDSYEQYF.

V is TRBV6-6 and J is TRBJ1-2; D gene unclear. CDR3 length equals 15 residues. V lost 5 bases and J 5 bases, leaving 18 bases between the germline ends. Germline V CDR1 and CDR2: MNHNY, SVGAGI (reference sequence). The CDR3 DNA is TGTGCCAGCAGTCCCGACCGGGGAGTGCTATATGGCTACACCTTC. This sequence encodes CASSPDRGVLYGYTF.

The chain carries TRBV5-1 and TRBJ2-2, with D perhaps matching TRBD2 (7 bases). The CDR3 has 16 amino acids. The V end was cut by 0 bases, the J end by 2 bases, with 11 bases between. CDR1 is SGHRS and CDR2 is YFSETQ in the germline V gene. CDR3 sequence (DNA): TGCGCCAGCAGCTTGGTCCGGGGGGCCAACACCGGGGAGCTGTTTTTT. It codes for CASSLVRGANTGELFF.

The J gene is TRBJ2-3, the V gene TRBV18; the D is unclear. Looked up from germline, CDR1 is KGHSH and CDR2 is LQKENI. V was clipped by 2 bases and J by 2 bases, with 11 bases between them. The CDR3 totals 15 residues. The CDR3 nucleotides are TGTGCCAGCTCACCAGTGGCGGTTTACACAGATACGCAGTATTTT. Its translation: CASSPVAVYTDTQYF.

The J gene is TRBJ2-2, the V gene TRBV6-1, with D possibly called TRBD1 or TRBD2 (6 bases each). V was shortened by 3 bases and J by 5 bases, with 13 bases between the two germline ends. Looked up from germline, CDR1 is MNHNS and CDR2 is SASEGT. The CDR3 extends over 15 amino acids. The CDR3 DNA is TGTGCCAGCAGTGACGGAGGGGGAGTGACCGGGGAGCTGTTTTTT. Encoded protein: CASSDGGGVTGELFF.

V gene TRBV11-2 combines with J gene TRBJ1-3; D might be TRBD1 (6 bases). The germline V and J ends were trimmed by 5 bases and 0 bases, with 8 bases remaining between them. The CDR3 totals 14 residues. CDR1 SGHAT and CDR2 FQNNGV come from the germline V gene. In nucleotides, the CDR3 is TGTGCCAGCAGCGCGGGACACTCTGGAAACACCATATATTTT. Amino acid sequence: CASSAGHSGNTIYF. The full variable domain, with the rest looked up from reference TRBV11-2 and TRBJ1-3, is EAGVAQSPRYKIIEKRQSVAFWCNPISGHATLYWYQQILGQGPKLLIQFQNNGVVDDSQLPKDRFSAERLKGVDSTLKIQPAKLEDSAVYLCASSAGHSGNTIYFGEGSWLTVV.

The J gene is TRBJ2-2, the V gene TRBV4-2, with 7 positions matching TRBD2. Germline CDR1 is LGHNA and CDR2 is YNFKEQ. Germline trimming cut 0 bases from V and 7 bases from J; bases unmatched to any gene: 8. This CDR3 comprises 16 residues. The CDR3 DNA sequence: TGTGCCAGCAGCCAAGATCGAGGGCGGGGGTTCGGGGAGCTGTTTTTT. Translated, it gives CASSQDRGRGFGELFF.

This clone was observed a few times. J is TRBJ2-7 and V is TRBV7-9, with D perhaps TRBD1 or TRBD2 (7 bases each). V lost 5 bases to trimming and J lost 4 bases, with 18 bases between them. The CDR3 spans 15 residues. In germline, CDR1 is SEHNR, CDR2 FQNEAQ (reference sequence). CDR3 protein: CASSGEGQPSYEQYF. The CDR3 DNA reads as TGTGCCAGCAGCGGGGAGGGACAGCCCTCATACGAGCAGTACTTC.

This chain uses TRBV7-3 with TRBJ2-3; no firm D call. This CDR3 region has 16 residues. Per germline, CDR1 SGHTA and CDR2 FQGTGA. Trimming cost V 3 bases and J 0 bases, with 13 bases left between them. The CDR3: CASSLIPVTSTDTQYF. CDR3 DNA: TGTGCCAGCAGCTTGATTCCAGTTACTAGCACAGATACGCAGTATTTT.

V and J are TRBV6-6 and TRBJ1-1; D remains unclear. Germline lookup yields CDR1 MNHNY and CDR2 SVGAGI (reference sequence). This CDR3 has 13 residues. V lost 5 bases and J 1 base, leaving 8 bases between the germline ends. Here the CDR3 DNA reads TGTGCCAGCAGTCGAAACGAGAACACTGAAGCTTTCTTT. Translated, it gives CASSRNENTEAFF.

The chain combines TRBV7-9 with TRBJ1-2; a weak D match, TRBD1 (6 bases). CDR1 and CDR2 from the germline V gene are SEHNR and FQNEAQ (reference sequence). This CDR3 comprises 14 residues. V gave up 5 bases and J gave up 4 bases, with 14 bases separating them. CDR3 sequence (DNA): TGTGCCAGCAGCCCGGTAGGGGGACGCTATGGCTACACCTTC. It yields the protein CASSPVGGRYGYTF.

The CDR3 loop reads CASSPRIVAGPYEQYF. The CDR3, as DNA: TGCGCCAGCAGCCCCCGTATAGTAGCGGGGCCCTACGAGCAGTACTTC. The rearrangement links TRBV5-1 to TRBJ2-7; 8 positions match TRBD2. CDR1 is SGHRS, CDR2 YFSETQ, per germline. After removal of 4 bases from V and 2 bases from J, the junction contained 11 bases not matched to a gene. This CDR3 comprises 16 residues.

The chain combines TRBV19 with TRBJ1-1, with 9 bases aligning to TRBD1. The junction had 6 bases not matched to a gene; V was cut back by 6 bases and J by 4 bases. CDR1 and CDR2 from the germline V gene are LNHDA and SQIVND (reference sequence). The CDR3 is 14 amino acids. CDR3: CASSRGDRVTEAFF. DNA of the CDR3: TGTGCCAGTAGCCGGGGGGACAGGGTCACTGAAGCTTTCTTT.

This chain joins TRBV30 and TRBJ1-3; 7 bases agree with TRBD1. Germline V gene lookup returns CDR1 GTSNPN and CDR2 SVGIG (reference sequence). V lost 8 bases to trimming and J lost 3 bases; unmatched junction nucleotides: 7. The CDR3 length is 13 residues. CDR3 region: CALNRGDGNTIYF. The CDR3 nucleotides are TGTGCCCTAAACAGGGGAGATGGAAACACCATATATTTT.

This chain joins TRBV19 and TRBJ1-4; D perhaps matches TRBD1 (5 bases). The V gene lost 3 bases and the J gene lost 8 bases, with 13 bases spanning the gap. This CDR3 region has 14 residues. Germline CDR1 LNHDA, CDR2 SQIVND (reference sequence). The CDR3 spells CASSIGGTGEKLFF. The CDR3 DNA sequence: TGTGCCAGTAGTATTGGCGGGACGGGAGAAAAACTGTTTTTT.

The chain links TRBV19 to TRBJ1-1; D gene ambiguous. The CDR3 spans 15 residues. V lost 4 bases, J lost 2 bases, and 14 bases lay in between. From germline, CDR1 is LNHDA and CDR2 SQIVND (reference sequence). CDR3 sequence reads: CASSRAGPRNTEAFF. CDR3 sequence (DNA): TGTGCCAGTAGTAGGGCAGGTCCACGAAACACTGAAGCTTTCTTT.

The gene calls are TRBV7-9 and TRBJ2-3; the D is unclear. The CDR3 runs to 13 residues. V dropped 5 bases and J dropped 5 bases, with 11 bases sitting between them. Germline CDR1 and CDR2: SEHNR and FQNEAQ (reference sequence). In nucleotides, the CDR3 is TGTGCCAGCAGCAGGCTGTTGCTAGATACGCAGTATTTT. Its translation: CASSRLLLDTQYF. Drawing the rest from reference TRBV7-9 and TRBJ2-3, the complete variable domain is DTGVSQNPRHKITKRGQNVTFRCDPISEHNRLYWYRQTLGQGPEFLTYFQNEAQLEKSRLLSDRFSAERPKGSFSTLEIQRTEQGDSAMYLCASSRLLLDTQYFGPGTRLTVL.

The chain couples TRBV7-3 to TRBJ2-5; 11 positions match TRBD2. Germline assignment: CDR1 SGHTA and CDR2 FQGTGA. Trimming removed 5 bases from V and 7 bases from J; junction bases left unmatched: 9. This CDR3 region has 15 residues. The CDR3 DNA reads TGTGCCAGCAGCCCGTTCATAGCGGGAGGGGGGACCCAGTACTTC. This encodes CASSPFIAGGGTQYF.

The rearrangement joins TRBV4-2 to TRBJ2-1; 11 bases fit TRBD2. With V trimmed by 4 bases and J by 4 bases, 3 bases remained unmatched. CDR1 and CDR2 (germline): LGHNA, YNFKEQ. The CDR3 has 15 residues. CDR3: CASSRGLADYNEQFF. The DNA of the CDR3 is TGTGCCAGCAGCCGGGGACTAGCGGATTACAATGAGCAGTTCTTC.

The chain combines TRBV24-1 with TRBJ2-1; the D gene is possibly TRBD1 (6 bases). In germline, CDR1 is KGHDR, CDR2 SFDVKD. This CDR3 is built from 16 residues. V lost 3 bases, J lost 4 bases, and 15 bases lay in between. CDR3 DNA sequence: TGTGCCACCAGTGATCCCGGGGCCAGGGGATACAATGAGCAGTTCTTC. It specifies CATSDPGARGYNEQFF.